These 14 T cell receptor beta chains originate from one sample sequenced in a study of cytomegalovirus exposure and HLA in healthy donors. Sequencing was performed with immunoSEQ multiplex PCR; in TCRdb, only in-frame clones are kept and a portion is missing. Of 90,000 to 140,000 clones listed, about 88% were seen once; the top ten hold 3% to 4%. The specimen was PBMCs. Source of these receptors: a woman aged 18-29 years in good health and CMV-seropositive.

This clone has a single count. The rearrangement uses TRBV5-1 and TRBJ2-5; D is possibly TRBD2 (6 bases). The length of the CDR3 is 17 residues. Trimming shortened V by 0 bases and J by 4 bases, and 19 bases separated the two germline ends. In germline, CDR1 is SGHRS, CDR2 YFSETQ. The CDR3 protein is CASSLGGRGAHRETQYF. Here the CDR3 DNA reads TGCGCCAGCAGCTTGGGGGGCCGCGGGGCCCACAGAGAGACCCAGTACTTC. The variable domain in full, completed from reference TRBV5-1 and TRBJ2-5, reads KAGVTQTPRYLIKTRGQQVTLSCSPISGHRSVSWYQQTPGQGLQFLFEYFSETQRNKGNFPGRFSGRQFSNSRSEMNVSTLELGDSALYLCASSLGGRGAHRETQYFGPGTRLLVL.

This sequence joins TRBV7-9 and TRBJ2-1; the D gene is possibly TRBD2 (5 bases). V gave up 4 bases and J gave up 4 bases, with 14 bases separating them. This CDR3 has 15 residues. Germline CDR1 SEHNR, CDR2 FQNEAQ (reference sequence). For the CDR3, the DNA is TGTGCCAGCAGCTACCTAGAGCGGTCATACAATGAGCAGTTCTTC. It is translated as CASSYLERSYNEQFF.

The V call is TRBV5-1, the J call TRBJ1-2, with D possibly being TRBD1 (5 bases). Germline CDR1 and CDR2: SGHRS and YFSETQ. The CDR3 is made up of 12 amino acids. V was cut by 4 bases and J by 4 bases, with 8 bases left in between. CDR3 sequence: CASSGDSYGYTF. The CDR3 DNA reads TGCGCCAGCAGCGGAGACAGCTATGGCTACACCTTC.

The chain joins TRBV27 to TRBJ1-2, with unresolved D. The CDR3 runs 13 residues. Germline assignment: CDR1 MNHEY and CDR2 SMNVEV (reference sequence). Trimming removed 3 bases from V and 2 bases from J, with 7 bases in between. As DNA, the CDR3 is TGTGCCAGCAGTTTCCGGGAGAACTATGGCTACACCTTC. Translation gives CASSFRENYGYTF.

The J gene is TRBJ2-4, the V gene TRBV10-1; TRBD1 agrees at 8 bases. This CDR3 region has 13 residues. J lost 6 bases, V lost 4 bases, and 2 bases had no gene match. Germline-derived CDR1 and CDR2 are WNHNN and SYGVQD (reference sequence). The CDR3 here is CASSGGTGNIQYF. The CDR3, as DNA: TGCGCCAGCAGTGGTGGGACAGGAAACATTCAGTACTTC.

The genes are TRBV27 and TRBJ1-1; D gene uncertain. Trimming took 4 bases from V and 0 from J, leaving 9 bases between them. Looked up from germline, CDR1 is MNHEY and CDR2 is SMNVEV (reference sequence). The CDR3 is 14 residues long. The CDR3 reads CASSSRRLNTEAFF. The CDR3 bases are TGTGCCAGCAGTTCTCGGAGACTGAACACTGAAGCTTTCTTT.

This rearrangement joins TRBV11-2 to TRBJ1-2, with D uncertain. The germline gives CDR1 SGHAT, CDR2 FQNNGV. The CDR3 contains 15 residues. Trimming cost V 2 bases and J 4 bases, with 14 bases left between them. The CDR3 region is CASSLSRAPRYGYTF. The CDR3 DNA reads TGTGCCAGCAGCTTAAGTCGCGCGCCCCGCTATGGCTACACCTTC.

The J gene is TRBJ1-1, the V gene TRBV7-3; TRBD1 might be the D (5 bases). CDR3 length: 14 amino acids. The V end was cut by 2 bases, the J end by 1 base, with 8 bases between. Germline V gives CDR1 SGHTA, CDR2 FQGTGA. Here the CDR3 reads CASSLQGGNTEAFF. CDR3 DNA: TGTGCCAGCAGCTTACAGGGAGGGAACACTGAAGCTTTCTTT.

This chain links TRBV14 with TRBJ2-7, with TRBD2 identical over 8 bases. The length of the CDR3 is 15 residues. Germline values: CDR1 SGHDN, CDR2 FVKESK. With 1 base clipped from V and 4 bases from J, the junction kept 6 bases outside the gene matches. CDR3 bases: TGTGCCAGCAGCCAAGTAGCGGGAATCCTGTACGAGCAGTACTTC. It codes for CASSQVAGILYEQYF.

J is TRBJ1-4 and V is TRBV10-2; 8 bases agree with TRBD1. The V gene's germline CDR1 is WSHSY and CDR2 SAAADI. CDR3 length: 15 residues. Trimming cost V 8 bases and J 6 bases; bases outside gene matches: 11. DNA of the CDR3: TGCGCCAGCCTACAGGGGGGAGGAAAGTATGAAAAACTGTTTTTT. The encoded protein is CASLQGGGKYEKLFF.

The V gene is TRBV11-2, the J gene TRBJ2-4; no definite D call. This CDR3 is built from 15 residues. V was cut by 1 base and J by 4 bases, with 11 bases left in between. Germline V gene sequence: CDR1 SGHAT, CDR2 FQNNGV. CDR3 in amino acids: CASSLVKASKNIQYF. The CDR3 bases are TGTGCCAGCAGCTTAGTAAAAGCGAGTAAAAACATTCAGTACTTC.

This chain joins TRBV11-3 and TRBJ2-7; 7 bases are a match to TRBD1. This CDR3 contains 14 residues. Germline V CDR1 and CDR2: SGHNT, YENEEA. After removal of 0 bases from V and 3 bases from J, the junction contained 2 bases not matched to a gene. In DNA, the CDR3 is TGTGCCAGCAGCTTAGAGGCAGGGGGCTACGAGCAGTACTTC. This translates into CASSLEAGGYEQYF.

The rearrangement links TRBV6-1 to TRBJ2-7, with D uncertain. Between the trimmed V and J ends, which lost 7 bases and 4 bases, there was a span of 17 bases. Germline values: CDR1 MNHNS, CDR2 SASEGT. The CDR3 is 14 residues long. The DNA of the CDR3 is TGTGCCAGCACGTCGCGGCGGCTGGCTTACGAGCAGTACTTC. Translating gives CASTSRRLAYEQYF.

The chain combines TRBV27 with TRBJ1-1; D is unresolved. Germline CDR1 is MNHEY and CDR2 is SMNVEV (reference sequence). The CDR3 extends over 13 amino acids. V lost 3 bases to trimming and J lost 9 bases, with 14 bases between them. CDR3 amino acids: CASSFRESGKAFF. The CDR3 DNA follows: TGTGCCAGCAGTTTCCGGGAGTCTGGCAAAGCTTTCTTT.